This T cell receptor beta chain comes out of a study of blood T cell repertoires in COVID-19. On the study more broadly: Samples came from the United States, Italy and Spain, spanning acute and convalescent COVID-19. T cells, B-cell-depleted T cells, or PBMCs provided the cDNA or gDNA that served as material.

Germline values: CDR1 SGHVS, CDR2 FQNEAQ. The CDR3 runs to 16 residues. Losses at the gene ends were 1 base for V and 5 bases for J; bases not matched to a gene: 7. The authors' processing: Reference gene primer amplification gave estimated nucleated cell counts. This table comes from immunoSEQ multiplex PCR, and its TCRdb copy is limited to in-frame clones, with some not included. V, J and clone size are taken as reported in that table, and D and trimming were inferred from the DNA itself. This table holds about 210,000 clones, roughly 80% found once. The receptor's source is a woman in her thirties or forties with active or convalescent COVID-19. The V and J genes are TRBV7-8 and TRBJ2-2; 7 nucleotides align to TRBD1. The sequencing sample was made of peripheral blood. CDR3 region: CASSLERVQGTGELFF. The CDR3 DNA reads TGTGCCAGCAGCTTAGAAAGGGTACAGGGGACCGGGGAGCTGTTTTTT.